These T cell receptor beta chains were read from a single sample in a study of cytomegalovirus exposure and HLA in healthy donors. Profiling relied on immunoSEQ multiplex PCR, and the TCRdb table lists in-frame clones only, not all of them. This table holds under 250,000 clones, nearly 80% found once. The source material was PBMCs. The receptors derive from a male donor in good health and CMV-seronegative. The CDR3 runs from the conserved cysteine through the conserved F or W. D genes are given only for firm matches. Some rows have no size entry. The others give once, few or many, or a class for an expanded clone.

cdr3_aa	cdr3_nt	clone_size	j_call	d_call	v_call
CASSKAPGGAYEQYF	TGTGCCAGCAGCAAAGCGCCGGGGGGTGCCTACGAGCAGTACTTC	-	TRBJ2-7	-	TRBV21-1
CASSWGTSGYNEQFF	TGTGCCAGCAGCTGGGGGACTAGCGGTTACAATGAGCAGTTCTTC	-	TRBJ2-1	TRBD2	TRBV5-6
CASSRRDREETQYF	TGTGCCAGCAGTCGCCGGGACAGGGAAGAGACCCAGTACTTC	-	TRBJ2-5	TRBD1	TRBV28
CASSEALASQETQYF	TGTGCCAGCAGTGAAGCGCTAGCAAGCCAAGAGACCCAGTACTTC	-	TRBJ2-5	-	TRBV2
CASSLALGQGPLSNQPQHF	TGTGCCAGCAGCTTAGCACTGGGTCAGGGTCCTCTTAGCAATCAGCCCCAGCATTTT	-	TRBJ1-5	-	TRBV7-9
CASSFGGANTEAFF	TGTGCCAGCAGTTTTGGGGGCGCGAACACTGAAGCTTTCTTT	-	TRBJ1-1	-	TRBV28
CASSQVRGPAYEQYF	TGTGCCAGCAGCCAAGTGCGGGGGCCTGCCTACGAGCAGTACTTC	-	TRBJ2-7	-	TRBV14
CSVYGPGTDNTEAFF	TGCAGCGTTTACGGCCCGGGGACAGATAACACTGAAGCTTTCTTT	-	TRBJ1-1	TRBD1	TRBV29-1
CASTPVDSLTYGQYF	TGTGCCAGCACCCCCGTTGACAGCCTCACCTACGGGCAGTACTTC	-	TRBJ2-7	-	TRBV7-2
CASYRARTDTQYF	TGTGCCAGCTACAGGGCCCGCACAGATACGCAGTATTTT	-	TRBJ2-3	-	TRBV7-9
CASSSGGRTDNEQFF	TGCGCCAGCAGCTCCGGGGGGCGAACGGACAATGAGCAGTTCTTC	-	TRBJ2-1	-	TRBV5-1
CASSLWQAGNTIYF	TGTGCCAGCAGCTTATGGCAAGCTGGAAACACCATATATTTT	few	TRBJ1-3	-	TRBV13
CASSRLTGTTTGELFF	TGCGCCAGCAGCCGCTTGACCGGGACTACCACCGGGGAGCTGTTTTTT	-	TRBJ2-2	TRBD2	TRBV4-3
CASSPRDRGYEQYF	TGTGCCAGCAGCCCCCGGGACAGGGGGTACGAGCAGTACTTC	-	TRBJ2-7	TRBD1	TRBV7-9
CASSYRDWGRETQYF	TGTGCCAGCAGTTACCGGGACTGGGGGAGGGAGACCCAGTACTTC	-	TRBJ2-5	-	TRBV6-5
CASTPAAGSYEQYF	TGTGCCAGCACCCCTGCAGCGGGGTCCTACGAGCAGTACTTC	-	TRBJ2-7	TRBD2	TRBV11-2
CASSPQGNSPLHF	TGTGCCAGCTCCCCGCAGGGGAATTCACCCCTCCACTTT	-	TRBJ1-6	-	TRBV7-9
CASHRTANTGELFF	TGTGCCAGCCACAGGACCGCGAACACCGGGGAGCTGTTTTTT	-	TRBJ2-2	-	TRBV27
CSVKASQETQYF	TGCAGCGTTAAAGCGTCCCAAGAGACCCAGTACTTC	once	TRBJ2-5	-	TRBV29-1
CASLAGEKSNNEQFF	TGTGCCAGCCTAGCGGGAGAGAAGTCGAATAATGAGCAGTTCTTC	-	TRBJ2-1	TRBD2	TRBV5-6
CASSPSSVGELFF	TGTGCCAGCAGCCCTAGTTCCGTCGGGGAGCTGTTTTTT	few	TRBJ2-2	-	TRBV7-2
CASSLAGGNLEKLFF	TGCGCCAGCAGCTTGGCCGGGGGGAACCTTGAAAAACTGTTTTTT	-	TRBJ1-4	-	TRBV5-1
CASSRTGGFDEQYF	TGTGCCAGCAGCCGGACAGGGGGATTTGACGAGCAGTACTTC	-	TRBJ2-7	TRBD1	TRBV27
CASKPRTSGGLETQYF	TGTGCCAGCAAGCCACGGACTAGCGGGGGTTTGGAGACCCAGTACTTC	-	TRBJ2-5	TRBD2	TRBV27
CASSYWRGYADTQYF	TGTGCCAGCAGTTACTGGCGGGGGTACGCAGATACGCAGTATTTT	once	TRBJ2-3	TRBD2	TRBV6-5
CASSDLGTDTQYF	TGTGCCAGCAGTGACCTAGGCACAGATACGCAGTATTTT	-	TRBJ2-3	-	TRBV25-1
CASSTGEVGELFF	TGTGCCAGCTCGACAGGGGAGGTCGGGGAGCTGTTTTTT	few	TRBJ2-2	TRBD1	TRBV6-4
CASSLQAYEQYF	TGTGCCAGCAGTTTACAGGCCTACGAGCAGTACTTC	-	TRBJ2-7	-	TRBV28
CASSSAPSSYNEQFF	TGTGCCAGCAGTTCAGCGCCGAGCTCCTACAATGAGCAGTTCTTC	once	TRBJ2-1	-	TRBV28
CASSGDRELFF	TGTGCCAGCTCAGGGGACAGGGAACTGTTTTTT	-	TRBJ1-4	TRBD1	TRBV18
CSARLTETQYF	TGCAGTGCTAGGTTGACTGAGACCCAGTACTTC	-	TRBJ2-5	-	TRBV20-1
CASKLLGGRRETQYF	TGTGCCAGCAAATTATTGGGGGGGAGGCGAGAGACCCAGTACTTC	-	TRBJ2-5	TRBD2	TRBV28
CASSRQSNQPQHF	TGTGCCAGTAGTAGGCAGAGCAATCAGCCCCAGCATTTT	-	TRBJ1-5	-	TRBV19
CASSPGTSGAYNEQFF	TGTGCCAGCAGTCCCGGGACTAGCGGGGCCTACAATGAGCAGTTCTTC	-	TRBJ2-1	TRBD2	TRBV28
CASSQVLGRTEAFF	TGCGCCAGCAGCCAAGTACTGGGGAGGACTGAAGCTTTCTTT	few	TRBJ1-1	-	TRBV4-3